Listed here are 5 T cell receptor beta chains from one sample, sequenced in a study of blood T cell repertoires in COVID-19. Some clones are missing from TCRdb's copy, which holds only in-frame ones; the method was immunoSEQ multiplex PCR. The sample has roughly 360,000 clones; around 87% are singletons. Sequenced material: PBMCs or T cells enriched from blood (not recorded which). The source is a woman aged 25-40 years with acute COVID-19.

The chain recombines TRBV19 with TRBJ1-6; D not resolved. This CDR3 has 15 amino acids. V was trimmed by 7 bases and J by 9 bases, leaving 19 bases between them. Germline V gene data show CDR1 as LNHDA and CDR2 as SQIVND (reference sequence). Written as DNA, the CDR3 is TGTGCCAGTACCAAAGCCGGCAGCGGTGGTTCACCCCTCCACTTT. Protein: CASTKAGSGGSPLHF. The whole variable domain, filled in from reference TRBV19 and TRBJ1-6, reads DGGITQSPKYLFRKEGQNVTLSCEQNLNHDAMYWYRQDPGQGLRLIYYSQIVNDFQKGDIAEGYSVSREKKESFPLTVTSAQKNPTAFYLCASTKAGSGGSPLHFGNGTRLTVT.

This clone was recorded a few times. The chain recombines TRBV27 with TRBJ1-6, with TRBD1 matching 9 bases. CDR1 and CDR2 (germline): MNHEY, SMNVEV (reference sequence). The CDR3 sequence is 14 residues long. V lost 3 bases and J lost 8; bases outside the gene matches: 2. The CDR3 DNA is TGTGCCAGCAGTTTGGACAGGGGTTATTCACCCCTCCACTTT. The encoded protein is CASSLDRGYSPLHF.

This clone came up once. The V call is TRBV6-2 or TRBV6-3, the J call TRBJ1-5; 9 nucleotides line up with TRBD1. The CDR3 contains 18 residues. Trimming cost V 2 bases and J 2 bases; bases outside gene matches: 10. CDR1 is MNHEY, CDR2 SVGEGT, per germline. CDR3 amino acids: CASSYLRDRDVGNQPQHF. In nucleotides, the CDR3 is TGTGCCAGCAGTTACCTACGGGACAGGGATGTAGGCAATCAGCCCCAGCATTTT.

The CDR3 sequence is CASSFGQDTEAFF. The CDR3 bases are TGTGCCAGCAGCTTTGGACAAGACACTGAAGCTTTCTTT. The V and J genes are TRBV7-9 and TRBJ1-1, with D tentatively TRBD1 (5 bases). The germline CDR1 and CDR2 sequences are SEHNR and FQNEAQ (reference sequence). V was cut by 3 bases and J by 3 bases, with 8 bases left in between. The CDR3 extends over 13 amino acids. The full variable domain, with the rest looked up from reference TRBV7-9 and TRBJ1-1, is DTGVSQNPRHKITKRGQNVTFRCDPISEHNRLYWYRQTLGQGPEFLTYFQNEAQLEKSRLLSDRFSAERPKGSFSTLEIQRTEQGDSAMYLCASSFGQDTEAFFGQGTRLTVV.

The chain couples TRBV27 to TRBJ2-6; D is perhaps TRBD1 (6 bases). CDR1 is MNHEY and CDR2 is SMNVEV in the germline V gene (reference sequence). V shed 5 bases and J shed 2 bases, with 10 bases lying between them. The CDR3 extends over 15 amino acids. The CDR3 sequence: CASSLQGAGANVLTF. CDR3 sequence (DNA): TGTGCCAGCAGTCTACAGGGCGCTGGGGCCAACGTCCTGACTTTC.